This is a list of T cell receptor beta chains from one sample in a study of shared clonotypes between healthy human individuals. Assay: immunoSEQ multiplex PCR; the TCRdb copy retains only in-frame clones and omits some. Of some 2 million clones listed, 85% to 95% are singletons. The sequencing sample was made of naive CD4+ T cells sorted from blood. Receptor source: a young man in good health. Both conserved end residues are part of each CDR3. The order of the fields is CDR3 DNA, CDR3 protein, CDR3 length, V gene, D gene, clone size, J gene. A D gene is named only where the DNA matches it firmly. Size values are once, few and many counts, or a class for expanded clones, and some rows have none.

DNA: TGTGCCAGCAGTTTGACAGGGGACATTGACTATGGCTACACCTTC
CDR3: CASSLTGDIDYGYTF
length: 15
V: TRBV28
D: TRBD1
size: -
J: TRBJ1-2

DNA: TGTGCCAGCAGCTTGGCTAGCGGGAGTTCAGATACGCAGTATTTT
CDR3: CASSLASGSSDTQYF
length: 15
V: TRBV5-6
D: TRBD2
size: -
J: TRBJ2-3

DNA: TGTGCCACCAGCAGAGCCCGGACAGGGGTATCCCTTAACTATGGCTACACCTTC
CDR3: CATSRARTGVSLNYGYTF
length: 18
V: TRBV15
D: TRBD1
size: few
J: TRBJ1-2

DNA: TGTGCCAGTAGTATAGCAGGGGCACAAGAGACCCAGTACTTC
CDR3: CASSIAGAQETQYF
length: 14
V: TRBV19
D: -
size: -
J: TRBJ2-5

DNA: TGTGCCAGCAGCTTAGTAGGTCGATCGTACCAAGAGACCCAGTACTTC
CDR3: CASSLVGRSYQETQYF
length: 16
V: TRBV11-2
D: -
size: -
J: TRBJ2-5

DNA: TGTGCCAGCAGTGAGGGGTTCACAGATACGCAGTATTTT
CDR3: CASSEGFTDTQYF
length: 13
V: TRBV6-1
D: -
size: -
J: TRBJ2-3

DNA: TGTGCCAGTAGTCCCCCGTGGGGGGGAAATCAGTACTTC
CDR3: CASSPPWGGNQYF
length: 13
V: TRBV19
D: TRBD2
size: -
J: TRBJ2-4

DNA: TGTGCCTGGAGTCTCCCGTTTCCTAGCGGGGGGACCACAGATACGCAGTATTTT
CDR3: CAWSLPFPSGGTTDTQYF
length: 18
V: TRBV30
D: TRBD2
size: -
J: TRBJ2-3

DNA: TGCGCCAGCAGCTTGGTCCCCCGGTCCCACGAGCAGTACTTC
CDR3: CASSLVPRSHEQYF
length: 14
V: TRBV5-1
D: -
size: -
J: TRBJ2-7

DNA: TGTGCCAGCTCCATGGGGTCTAGCGGGATGGCTGGGGCCAACGTCCTGACTTTC
CDR3: CASSMGSSGMAGANVLTF
length: 18
V: TRBV18
D: TRBD2
size: -
J: TRBJ2-6

DNA: TGTGCCAGCAGTGAATTCCCCGAAGTCTATGGCTACACCTTC
CDR3: CASSEFPEVYGYTF
length: 14
V: TRBV25-1
D: -
size: -
J: TRBJ1-2

DNA: TGTGCCAGCAGCACCCACCGGGGGGCGAGCACAGATACGCAGTATTTT
CDR3: CASSTHRGASTDTQYF
length: 16
V: TRBV5-4
D: -
size: -
J: TRBJ2-3

DNA: TGTGCTAGCAGCCCTGACCTGAGTCTAACAAATACGCAGTATTTT
CDR3: CASSPDLSLTNTQYF
length: 15
V: TRBV7-7
D: -
size: -
J: TRBJ2-3

DNA: TGTGCCATCAGACAGGCCTACAATCAGCCCCAGCATTTT
CDR3: CAIRQAYNQPQHF
length: 13
V: TRBV10-3
D: -
size: -
J: TRBJ1-5

DNA: TGCGCCAGCAGCCAAGAAGGTTCCAAAAACATTCAGTACTTC
CDR3: CASSQEGSKNIQYF
length: 14
V: TRBV4-1
D: -
size: -
J: TRBJ2-4

DNA: TGTGCCAGCAGCCTCCTTTGGACTAGCGGGGGGCTACAAGAGACCCAGTACTTC
CDR3: CASSLLWTSGGLQETQYF
length: 18
V: TRBV2
D: TRBD2
size: -
J: TRBJ2-5

DNA: TGTGCCAGCAGCGTAGCGACTAGCGGGAAAGGAGATACGCAGTATTTT
CDR3: CASSVATSGKGDTQYF
length: 16
V: TRBV9
D: TRBD2
size: -
J: TRBJ2-3

DNA: TGTGCCAGCAGTTCAACAGGGTTCCGCACTGAAGCTTTCTTT
CDR3: CASSSTGFRTEAFF
length: 14
V: TRBV27
D: -
size: -
J: TRBJ1-1

DNA: TGTGCCAGCAGAAAAACCGACAGAGAAGCTTTCTTT
CDR3: CASRKTDREAFF
length: 12
V: TRBV5-6
D: -
size: few
J: TRBJ1-1

DNA: TGCGCCAGCAGTGAGTCCCTCGGGACAGGGGGCGGGGAGAACACTGAAGCTTTCTTT
CDR3: CASSESLGTGGGENTEAFF
length: 19
V: TRBV10-2
D: TRBD1
size: -
J: TRBJ1-1

DNA: TGTGCCAGCTCACGCCAGGGACAGGGGAACACTGAAGCTTTCTTT
CDR3: CASSRQGQGNTEAFF
length: 15
V: TRBV18
D: TRBD1
size: -
J: TRBJ1-1

DNA: TGTGCCAGCAGCTTAGGAGGGAACTATGGCTACACCTTC
CDR3: CASSLGGNYGYTF
length: 13
V: TRBV13
D: -
size: -
J: TRBJ1-2

DNA: TGTGCCAGCAGCTCACCGCGGACTAGCGGGGGCTACGAGCAGTACTTC
CDR3: CASSSPRTSGGYEQYF
length: 16
V: TRBV11-2
D: TRBD2
size: -
J: TRBJ2-7

DNA: TGTGCCAGCAGCTTAGATTACGCGTCAGGGCAAAACACTGAAGCTTTCTTT
CDR3: CASSLDYASGQNTEAFF
length: 17
V: TRBV7-2
D: -
size: once
J: TRBJ1-1

DNA: TGCGCCAGCAGCCAAGTACAGGGCTACGAGCAGTACTTC
CDR3: CASSQVQGYEQYF
length: 13
V: TRBV4-1
D: -
size: -
J: TRBJ2-7

DNA: TGCGCCAGCTCAAGCGGCCCCTTAACAGATACGCAGTATTTT
CDR3: CASSSGPLTDTQYF
length: 14
V: TRBV5-1
D: -
size: -
J: TRBJ2-3

DNA: TGTGCCAGCAGCTTAGAAGGGAATAATTCACCCCTCCACTTT
CDR3: CASSLEGNNSPLHF
length: 14
V: TRBV7-9
D: -
size: -
J: TRBJ1-6

DNA: TGTGCCAGCAGCGTGTCAAGCGGGAGGGAGACCCAGTACTTC
CDR3: CASSVSSGRETQYF
length: 14
V: TRBV9
D: TRBD2
size: -
J: TRBJ2-5

DNA: TGTGCCAGCAGTTATGCCTACGAGCAGTACTTC
CDR3: CASSYAYEQYF
length: 11
V: TRBV6-6
D: -
size: -
J: TRBJ2-7

DNA: TGTGCCAGCTCCCGGTCGGGGGCGGCCCTGAACACTGAAGCTTTCTTT
CDR3: CASSRSGAALNTEAFF
length: 16
V: TRBV4-2
D: -
size: -
J: TRBJ1-1

DNA: TGTGCCAGTAGTATCGGACAGGGGGCAAGCAATCAGCCCCAGCATTTT
CDR3: CASSIGQGASNQPQHF
length: 16
V: TRBV19
D: TRBD1
size: -
J: TRBJ1-5

DNA: TGTGCCAGCAGCTCGGGTTCGCCTAGGGCGGGGGAGCAGTACTTC
CDR3: CASSSGSPRAGEQYF
length: 15
V: TRBV11-2
D: -
size: -
J: TRBJ2-7

DNA: TGCGCCAGCTTCGCATTAGCGGGAGGGGGCACCGGGGAGCTGTTTTTT
CDR3: CASFALAGGGTGELFF
length: 16
V: TRBV5-1
D: TRBD2
size: -
J: TRBJ2-2

DNA: TGCAGCGTTGTTCGGCACCTGAACACTGAAGCTTTCTTT
CDR3: CSVVRHLNTEAFF
length: 13
V: TRBV29-1
D: -
size: -
J: TRBJ1-1

DNA: TGTGCCAGCGGGCGCGGGGGGTACACCGGGGAGCTGTTTTTT
CDR3: CASGRGGYTGELFF
length: 14
V: TRBV6-6
D: TRBD2
size: -
J: TRBJ2-2

DNA: TGTGCCAGCAGCTTGGGTGGTTGGGGGGTGAGGGAGCAGTACTTC
CDR3: CASSLGGWGVREQYF
length: 15
V: TRBV5-4
D: -
size: -
J: TRBJ2-7

DNA: TGTGCCAGCAGCTTGTACGATGACACTGAAGCTTTCTTT
CDR3: CASSLYDDTEAFF
length: 13
V: TRBV11-2
D: -
size: -
J: TRBJ1-1

DNA: TGCGCCAGCAGCCCGACAGGAGGCCTGAACACTGAAGCTTTCTTT
CDR3: CASSPTGGLNTEAFF
length: 15
V: TRBV5-1
D: -
size: -
J: TRBJ1-1

DNA: TGCGCCAGCGGCGTACAGGGAGGAGGCGAAAAACTGTTTTTT
CDR3: CASGVQGGGEKLFF
length: 14
V: TRBV5-1
D: -
size: -
J: TRBJ1-4

DNA: TGTGCCAGCAGCTCCAGGGTTAACGCCGGGGAGCTGTTTTTT
CDR3: CASSSRVNAGELFF
length: 14
V: TRBV11-3
D: -
size: -
J: TRBJ2-2

DNA: TGTGCCATCAGTTCTATCGGGGGCCCCTTCGAGACCCAGTACTTC
CDR3: CAISSIGGPFETQYF
length: 15
V: TRBV10-3
D: -
size: -
J: TRBJ2-5

DNA: TGTGCCAGCTCACCACTGGGACTAGCGGGCACTAGCTCCTACGAGCAGTACTTC
CDR3: CASSPLGLAGTSSYEQYF
length: 18
V: TRBV18
D: TRBD2
size: -
J: TRBJ2-7

DNA: TGCGCCAGCAGCATGGGGACAGAAAGTCTTGGCTACACCTTC
CDR3: CASSMGTESLGYTF
length: 14
V: TRBV5-1
D: TRBD1
size: -
J: TRBJ1-2

DNA: TGCGCCAGCAGCTTGTCGGGACAGGCAGGAAACACCATATATTTT
CDR3: CASSLSGQAGNTIYF
length: 15
V: TRBV5-1
D: TRBD1
size: -
J: TRBJ1-3

DNA: TGTGCCAGTACCATGGGACAGGTGTTAAACTATGGCTACACCTTC
CDR3: CASTMGQVLNYGYTF
length: 15
V: TRBV19
D: TRBD1
size: -
J: TRBJ1-2

DNA: TGTGCCATCAGTGCCGGGATACAGGGGGACTATGGCTACACCTTC
CDR3: CAISAGIQGDYGYTF
length: 15
V: TRBV10-3
D: TRBD1
size: -
J: TRBJ1-2

DNA: TGTGCCAGCAGCTTAGGGGATTGGGACACTGAAGCTTTCTTT
CDR3: CASSLGDWDTEAFF
length: 14
V: TRBV7-4
D: -
size: -
J: TRBJ1-1

DNA: TGTGCCAGCAGCTTAGAGGGCGCCGTCAATGAGCAGTTCTTC
CDR3: CASSLEGAVNEQFF
length: 14
V: TRBV11-2
D: -
size: -
J: TRBJ2-1

DNA: TGTGCCAGCAGCTTAACTGAGATTGAAGATACGCAGTATTTT
CDR3: CASSLTEIEDTQYF
length: 14
V: TRBV7-2
D: -
size: once
J: TRBJ2-3

DNA: TGTGCCTGGAGTGTCTCTGGGTACGAGCAGTACTTC
CDR3: CAWSVSGYEQYF
length: 12
V: TRBV30
D: -
size: -
J: TRBJ2-7

DNA: TGTGCCAGCAGTGAACCGTATATCCGGGACTACCAAGAGACCCAGTACTTC
CDR3: CASSEPYIRDYQETQYF
length: 17
V: TRBV2
D: -
size: -
J: TRBJ2-5

DNA: TGTGCCAGCAGCTTAGATCTTTGGCTAGCGAGCTACAATGAGCAGTTCTTC
CDR3: CASSLDLWLASYNEQFF
length: 17
V: TRBV11-2
D: -
size: -
J: TRBJ2-1

DNA: TGTGCCAGCAGGTATAGCGTGAGCTCCTACAATGAGCAGTTCTTC
CDR3: CASRYSVSSYNEQFF
length: 15
V: TRBV6-5
D: -
size: -
J: TRBJ2-1

DNA: TGTGCCATCAGTGAGGGTGCAGATACGCAGTATTTT
CDR3: CAISEGADTQYF
length: 12
V: TRBV10-3
D: -
size: -
J: TRBJ2-3

DNA: TGCGCCAGCAGACCCGGACAGGAAAAACTGTTTTTT
CDR3: CASRPGQEKLFF
length: 12
V: TRBV23-1
D: -
size: once
J: TRBJ1-4